This T cell receptor (beta chain) was documented in a study of cytomegalovirus exposure and HLA in healthy donors (dated by TCRdb to about 2017). Study-wide context: According to an earlier analysis of 587 of the donors, some 170 million T cells yielded 120 million or so unique TCR beta sequences and approximately 300 Gb of sequence data. Approximately 310 gigabases of sequencing data and approximately 85 million unique TCR sequences were included in an early release covering about 620 HLA-typed donors. Of the roughly 400 genotyped donors, 65% to 90% were placed in the genetic ancestry cluster associated with self-reported Caucasian donors. The aim of the study was to test whether cataloging public T cell receptors could identify signatures of past pathogen exposure. The study used immunosequencing to profile the T cell repertoires of around 600 subjects and linked those repertoires to cytomegalovirus serostatus. A separate validation cohort of some 130 different subjects was used in addition to the approximately 700-subject first cohort. To predict cytomegalovirus infection status, the study brought together high-throughput TCR immunosequencing, statistical association of individual TCRs with disease status, and machine learning. To study patterns of TCR occurrence, a later analysis re-analyzed previously published TCR beta repertoires from several hundred donors and added high-resolution HLA genotyping. In the later analysis, no new phenotypic data were used to find candidate immune exposures; instead, reliance was placed on TCR beta sequences and their occurrence across donors. In an earlier analysis of roughly 540 of the donors, high-throughput TCR beta sequencing was used to judge whether each TCR beta V gene segment behaved as functional or pseudogenic. Donor age, sex, ethnicity and CMV serostatus were compiled together with the repertoire data. A later genetic analysis took genome-wide SNP genotypes for about three fifths of the 666 donors and used that subset as a discovery cohort. Every repertoire in the discovery cohort had been generated on one and the same sequencing platform. HLA typing included class I and class II loci at four-digit resolution. The number of donors typed differed by locus, with roughly 620-630 for A, B, C, DRB1 and DQB1, 522 for DQA1, approximately 570 for DPA1, and 450 to 480 for DPB1. Because of strong linkage in the cohort, five DR-DQ haplotypes were treated as single units for association and clustering. Across under 500 genotyped donors of the cohort, an average of 235,054 unique TCR beta nucleotide sequences per donor were sequenced, and approximately 19% of those sequences were non-productive.

V loses 3 bases, J loses 4 bases, and the germline ends lie 9 bases apart. The CDR3 contains 13 residues, cysteine and phenylalanine counted. The kept DNA is CDR3 alone, 39 bases in frame from the first base. CDR1 and CDR2, per the germline V gene, are MNHNS and SASEGT. Points the paper makes about the study in general: A later genetic analysis associated a missense DCLRE1C variant with V-gene and J-gene trimming of TCR beta chains, and an independent cohort replicated the association. Assigning TCR associations to individual alleles was difficult when HLA alleles, especially DR and DQ, strongly co-occurred. The authors suggested that the approach could potentially be extended to other disease states and immunological phenotypes. Specific HLA alleles were associated with over 15,000 TCR beta sequences at a false discovery rate of 0.05 in a later analysis. Immune exposure information for the cohort was limited to CMV serostatus. According to a later analysis, parvovirus B19, influenza, CMV and Epstein-Barr virus appeared linked to several top co-occurrence clusters. Most CMV-associated TCR beta chains appeared to be HLA-restricted in a later analysis, and the HLA associations seemed to be driven largely by CMV exposure. A cluster of highly shared sequence variants was judged likely to represent a technical artifact of the sequencing pipeline. Compared with the roughly 670-donor mean, donors in an Asian-associated ancestry cluster had fewer N-insertions in productive TCRs, according to a later genetic analysis. The earlier analysis of approximately 540 of the donors excluded 15 to 20 rarely observed V segments, including chromosome 9 orphons, because counts were too low. The cohort was sequenced for TCR beta chains only, and without alpha or paired-chain data the features that could be detected were limited. An earlier analysis of approximately 540 of the donors showed that most TCR beta V segments appeared in productive rearrangements either about 87% or about 30% of the time, which broadly matched IMGT annotations. The classifier was reported to diagnose cytomegalovirus status with high specificity and sensitivity in both the original and validation cohorts. The study gave a list of 150 to 200 TCR beta chains associated with cytomegalovirus. Correlated functional status among segregating V segments might be attributable to linkage disequilibrium, but an unknown experimental factor could not be ruled out. The presence/absence analyses assumed that sequencing depth was roughly uniform across donors, and that assumption may not be true. Across donors, most TCR sequences were observed very rarely, whereas some public TCRs were present in many individuals. Some IMGT-functional V segments, including TRBV6-2 and TRBV6-3, could not be distinguished by the 87-base-pair reads and were therefore excluded. Because HLA typing was missing for some donors at each locus, association tests included only the typed subset. In a later analysis, HLA-associated TCR beta chains showed more clonal expansion and lower generation probabilities than non-associated chains that were equally common. A further reported finding was that TCR beta sequences accurately predicted the HLA-A and HLA-B alleles for most subjects in the first cohort. A few of the identified cytomegalovirus-associated TCR beta chains were confirmed in vitro to be specific for cytomegalovirus antigens. A later analysis found that TCR association rates varied across HLA loci, with DRB1 alleles showing the most associated TCRs and HLA-C alleles the fewest.

A remark on this clone: Its antigen remains unidentified. No much larger clone is present one base from it, and per-base qualities are unavailable.

In total, approximately 610 healthy bone marrow donors made up the cohort. All cohort members were sampled while nominally healthy, although unrecorded immune exposures were likely present. The donor was CMV seropositive and belonged to the group of 250 to 300 seropositive cohort members. A peripheral blood sample was provided by each donor, and peripheral blood mononuclear cells were used for TCR beta sequencing. Genomic DNA was extracted from the blood cell samples with the Qiagen DNeasy Blood Extraction Kit. Receptors were amplified or captured by the immunoSEQ multiplex PCR assay. For the multiplex PCR, a mixture combining 60 forward primers for TCR Vbeta segments and 13 reverse primers for TCR Jbeta segments was used. Amplification of the CDR3 region of rearranged TCR beta genes was performed with a multiplex PCR assay on genomic DNA. The amplified TCR beta libraries were sequenced on the Illumina HiSeq System as 87-base-pair reads. As for the original processing: Across the 670 or so repertoires, a later analysis counted about 81 million unique TCR beta chains, roughly 11 million of which were shared by at least two donors. Raw reads were error-corrected and collapsed into unique sequences with a nearest-neighbor algorithm that merged closely related sequences to remove PCR and sequencing errors. V, D and J gene segments were assigned by aligning CDR3 sequences to IMGT reference sequences. For a sequence to be retained, at least a six-nucleotide match to both a V gene segment and a J gene segment was required. Rearrangements were called productive when the CDR3 lacked stop codons and stayed in frame with V and J; all others were non-productive. Following IMGT convention, CDR3 was defined as the stretch from the second conserved V-encoded cysteine to the conserved J-encoded phenylalanine. The earlier analysis of about 570 of the donors excluded any sequence lacking an unambiguous match to a single V gene segment. In an earlier analysis of approximately 590 of the donors, a V segment was called functional when productive rearrangements were above 56.7%, and segregating when the standard deviation between donors exceeded 5%. A statistical classification framework was built to diagnose cytomegalovirus status from the catalog of TCR beta chain sequences. A later analysis assigned V and J genes by comparing TCR nucleotide sequences with IMGT/GENE-DB human TR gene sequences. A later analysis assigned CDR3 sequences and most-parsimonious VDJ recombination scenarios with the TCRdist pipeline. In a later analysis, every TCR beta chain was defined by the combination of its CDR3 amino acid sequence and its V-gene family, and reads without a unique V-gene family were dropped. To address suspected cross-contamination and a sequencing artifact, a later analysis removed roughly 640 highly shared, low-generation-probability nucleotide sequences. A later analysis calculated a clonal expansion index for each public chain from normalized within-repertoire ranks of inferred template counts. A later analysis computed generation probabilities with a VDJ recombination model fitted to out-of-frame rearrangements, and checked the results against IGoR. In a later analysis, hypergeometric tests were used to score TCR-TCR, TCR-HLA and TCR-CMV co-occurrence, with a repertoire-size bias correction applied to TCR pairs. In a later analysis, false discovery rates were estimated by permuting HLA or CMV assignments 20 times. In a later analysis, co-occurring TCRs were grouped using DBSCAN, and TCRdist sequence similarity was added for clustering within HLA-allele-positive subsets. Repertoires with fewer than 30,000 or more than 120,000 public chains were left out of co-occurrence clustering, as were five repertoires with anomalous nucleotide sharing. TCRdb stores this immuneACCESS table with in-frame sequences only. Part of the clones is absent; in the studies checked, under half of the shortfall reflects unresolved V genes, and no reason is known for the rest. V and J calls and clone size are those listed in that table; D and trimming were worked out from the DNA. This sample lists about 200,000 clones; around 79% were detected once. The leading ten clones occupy approximately 0.39% of the sample.

The specimen was PBMCs. The TCR originated in a male donor in good health and CMV-seropositive. In this chain, TRBV6-1 is recombined with TRBJ1-1; the D gene lacks a confident call. The nucleotide sequence is given as TGTGCCAGCAGTGAGGACCTAGCCACTGAAGCTTTCTTT. It is translated as CASSEDLATEAFF.